One and the same sample provided the 7 T cell receptor beta chains below, sequenced in a study of blood T cell repertoires in COVID-19. Clones were read by immunoSEQ multiplex PCR, and TCRdb kept only the in-frame ones, dropping some. This table has about 490,000 clones, 80% to 90% appearing once. The sample comprised peripheral blood. These receptors originate from a human donor in a cohort sampled during active COVID-19.

The CDR3, as DNA: TGTGCCAGCAGCCGAGGGGGGATTGGCCTAGCGGGAGGAGAGACCCAGTACTTC. Translating gives CASSRGGIGLAGGETQYF. This chain connects TRBV7-9 to TRBJ2-5; TRBD2 aligns across 11 bases. V gave up 5 bases and J gave up 4 bases; unmatched junction bases: 15. The CDR3 runs to 18 residues. The V gene's germline CDR1 is SEHNR and CDR2 FQNEAQ (reference sequence).

The J gene is TRBJ1-2, the V gene TRBV5-5; D is ambiguous. Germline CDR1 is SGHKS and CDR2 is YYEKEE (reference sequence). CDR3 length equals 12 residues. Trimming removed 0 bases from V and 6 bases from J, with 6 bases in between. The CDR3 nucleotides are TGTGCCAGCAGCTTGGCCAGGCATGGCTACACCTTC. This codes for CASSLARHGYTF. The full variable domain, in which reference TRBV5-5 and TRBJ1-2 provide the parts outside the CDR3, is DAGVTQSPTHLIKTRGQQVTLRCSPISGHKSVSWYQQVLGQGPQFIFQYYEKEERGRGNFPDRFSARQFPNYSSELNVNALLLGDSALYLCASSLARHGYTFGSGTRLTVV.

J is TRBJ1-2 and V is TRBV4-1; D gene uncertain. CDR1 is MGHRA and CDR2 is YSYEKL in the germline V gene. This CDR3 is 13 amino acids long. Between the trimmed V and J ends, which lost 3 bases and 7 bases, there was a span of 12 bases. In nucleotides, the CDR3 is TGCGCCAGCAGCCATCCGGTGCCCCTTGGCTACACCTTC. Protein: CASSHPVPLGYTF.

CDR3 DNA: TGTGCCAGCAGCGTCTCCGGGACCAGCGGGTACGAGCAGTACTTC. This gives the protein CASSVSGTSGYEQYF. The chain couples TRBV9 to TRBJ2-7; D is possibly TRBD2 (6 bases). Germline assignment: CDR1 SGDLS and CDR2 YYNGEE. V was trimmed by 2 bases and J by 4 bases, leaving 16 bases between them. The CDR3 is 15 residues long. Full variable domain (outside the CDR3, taken from reference TRBV9 and TRBJ2-7): DSGVTQTPKHLITATGQRVTLRCSPRSGDLSVYWYQQSLDQGLQFLIQYYNGEERAKGNILERFSAQQFPDLHSELNLSSLELGDSALYFCASSVSGTSGYEQYFGPGTRLTVT.

The rearrangement joins TRBV19 to TRBJ2-3; 9 bases are shared with TRBD1. Germline V lookup: CDR1 LNHDA, CDR2 SQIVND (reference sequence). V gave up 5 bases and J gave up 6 bases; unmatched junction bases: 9. This CDR3 has 15 residues. CDR3: CASSPTRTGADTQYF. In DNA, the CDR3 is TGTGCCAGTAGTCCGACACGGACAGGGGCGGATACGCAGTATTTT.

This clone has only one observation. Mismatch with germline at one junction end may stem from a read error. The genes are TRBV6-4 and TRBJ1-2; possible D gene TRBD1, 5 bases. CDR1 and CDR2 from the germline V gene are MRHNA and SNTAGT. The CDR3 runs 15 residues. CDR3: CASRDSGRADYGYTF. DNA for the CDR3: TGTGCCAGCAGAGACTCCGGCAGGGCTGACTATGGCTACACCTTC.

The CDR3 here is CASSLLGQQPEQFF. For the CDR3, the DNA is TGTGCCAGTAGTCTACTGGGACAGCAACCTGAGCAGTTCTTC. This chain links TRBV19 with TRBJ2-1, with TRBD1 matching over 7 bases. Germline V gene lookup returns CDR1 LNHDA and CDR2 SQIVND (reference sequence). The CDR3 runs 14 residues. Trimming removed 5 bases from V and 9 bases from J; junction bases left unmatched: 10.